The 30 T cell receptor beta chains presented below share a single source sample, sequenced in a study of blood T cell repertoires in COVID-19. Assay used: immunoSEQ multiplex PCR; TCRdb lists only in-frame clones, some missing. The sample holds some 370,000 clones, roughly 87% seen once. The sample taken for sequencing was PBMCs or T cells enriched from blood (not recorded which). The receptor source for this set is a woman aged 45-65 years who had recovered from COVID-19.

The rearrangement uses TRBV7-8 and TRBJ1-4; 9 bases are shared with TRBD1. The germline V gene has CDR1 SGHVS and CDR2 FQNEAQ. Trimming removed 1 base from V and 4 bases from J; junction bases left unmatched: 13. This CDR3 spans 19 amino acids. The CDR3 reads CASSLGWTGERRGNEKLFF. DNA for the CDR3: TGTGCCAGCAGCTTAGGATGGACAGGGGAGAGGAGGGGTAATGAAAAACTGTTTTTT.

The sample holds one count of this clone. The J gene is TRBJ2-1, the V gene TRBV6-2 or TRBV6-3, with 8 bases matching TRBD2. V shed 2 bases, J shed 0 bases, and the junction held 6 bases outside the gene matches. The germline CDR1 and CDR2 sequences are MNHEY and SVGEGT. This CDR3 is built from 17 residues. The CDR3 DNA reads TGTGCCAGCAGTTACGAACTAGCGGTAAGCTCCTACAATGAGCAGTTCTTC. It yields the protein CASSYELAVSSYNEQFF.

V and J are TRBV5-4 and TRBJ2-4; perhaps TRBD1 as D (5 bases). V was shortened by 1 base and J by 8 bases, with 13 bases between the two germline ends. Germline lookup yields CDR1 SGHNT and CDR2 YYREEE (reference sequence). The CDR3 spans 14 residues. Here the CDR3 DNA reads TGTGCCAGCAGCTTGAATAAAGGGGATTACATTCAGTACTTC. Protein product: CASSLNKGDYIQYF.

This clone was counted only a few times. The gene calls are TRBV5-1 and TRBJ2-6; D call uncertain. Germline assignment: CDR1 SGHRS and CDR2 YFSETQ. This CDR3 contains 15 residues. V lost 4 bases, J lost 0 bases, and 8 bases lay in between. CDR3 protein: CASSQTRSGANVLTF. Written as DNA, the CDR3 is TGCGCCAGCAGCCAAACGCGCTCTGGGGCCAACGTCCTGACTTTC.

CDR3 sequence (DNA): TGTGCCGGCCTCAACGACAGGGTTTTATCGCGATCAGAGACCCAGTACTTC. Translating gives CAGLNDRVLSRSETQYF. The chain employs TRBV5-8 and TRBJ2-5, with TRBD1 identical over 7 bases. The CDR3 loop spans 17 amino acids. The germline CDR1 and CDR2 sequences are SGHTS and YDEGEE. With 10 bases clipped from V and 4 bases from J, the junction kept 22 bases outside the gene matches.

Regarding this clone: Other DNA sequences of this sample code for an identical CDR3. This chain uses TRBV9 with TRBJ1-1, with D hard to call. This CDR3 spans 13 amino acids. Germline loops: CDR1 SGDLS, CDR2 YYNGEE. Trimming left V 2 bases short and J 1 base short, with 6 bases between. Written as DNA, the CDR3 is TGTGCCAGCAGCGTCGGTCGGAACACTGAAGCTTTCTTT. Its protein is CASSVGRNTEAFF.

The chain links TRBV14 to TRBJ1-1, with D possibly being TRBD1 (6 bases). Germline-derived CDR1 and CDR2 are SGHDN and FVKESK. The CDR3 spans 19 residues. The ends were cut back, 0 bases at V and 6 bases at J, with 26 bases in the middle. Here the CDR3 DNA reads TGTGCCAGCAGCCAAGATTACGGGAGGCCCGGGACACGGCGGGCTGAAGCTTTCTTT. Protein: CASSQDYGRPGTRRAEAFF.

This clone appeared a few times. The V and J genes are TRBV2 and TRBJ1-3; the match to TRBD1 covers 7 bases. This CDR3 spans 16 amino acids. Unmatched junction bases numbered 6, after V lost 4 bases and J lost 0 bases. Germline CDR1 reads SNHLY; CDR2 reads FYNNEI. The CDR3 protein is CASSARDSLSGNTIYF. The CDR3 DNA follows: TGTGCCAGCAGTGCGCGGGACAGCCTCTCTGGAAACACCATATATTTT.

In its sample, this clone was seen a few times. V and J are TRBV12-3 or TRBV12-4 and TRBJ2-1; perhaps TRBD2 as D (5 bases). The CDR3 runs to 11 residues. With 3 bases removed from V and 13 bases from J, the gap between germline ends came to 10 bases. The CDR3 bases are TGTGCCAGCAGTTTGAGGGAATCTCAGTTCTTC. This sequence encodes CASSLRESQFF.

The chain recombines TRBV5-1 with TRBJ2-1; 7 bases match TRBD1. The CDR3 has 16 residues. V gave up 4 bases and J gave up 0 bases; unmatched junction bases: 7. CDR1 and CDR2 (germline): SGHRS, YFSETQ. In DNA, the CDR3 is TGCGCCAGCAGCGACCGACCAGGGGGCTCCTACAATGAGCAGTTCTTC. Protein product: CASSDRPGGSYNEQFF.

This sequence joins TRBV13 and TRBJ2-5; 9 bases map to TRBD2. J gave up 5 bases and V 4 bases, and 11 bases lay outside the gene matches. Germline-derived CDR1 and CDR2 are PRHDT and FYEKMQ (reference sequence). This CDR3 has 16 residues. Here the CDR3 reads CASSSAWRGGHETQYF. CDR3 bases: TGTGCCAGCAGCTCAGCATGGCGGGGGGGCCATGAGACCCAGTACTTC.

This clone was seen just once. The chain employs TRBV5-5 and TRBJ1-1; no clear D gene. There are 15 residues in the CDR3. Germline CDR1 SGHKS, CDR2 YYEKEE (reference sequence). V lost 2 bases, J lost 1 base, and 12 bases lay in between. CDR3 loop: CASSFGGSQNTEAFF. In DNA form, the CDR3 reads TGTGCCAGCAGCTTTGGTGGCTCCCAGAACACTGAAGCTTTCTTT.

The chain uses TRBV6-5 and TRBJ1-1; the match to TRBD1 covers 7 bases. This CDR3 spans 15 amino acids. Germline CDR1 is MNHEY and CDR2 is SVGAGI. V shed 5 bases and J 5 bases; nucleotides not matched to a gene: 11. The CDR3 sequence: CASSIRGWLGTEAFF. The CDR3 DNA is TGTGCCAGCAGTATCAGGGGGTGGTTAGGGACTGAAGCTTTCTTT.

This clone was counted at least ten times. The CDR3 DNA is TGTGCCAGTAGTCAGGGGGAAGGTACTGAAGCTTTCTTT. Encoded protein: CASSQGEGTEAFF. The V and J genes are TRBV19 and TRBJ1-1; 7 bases agree with TRBD1. Unmatched junction bases numbered 5, after V lost 5 bases and J lost 5 bases. CDR3 size: 13 residues. The germline V gene has CDR1 LNHDA and CDR2 SQIVND (reference sequence).

The gene calls are TRBV7-8 and TRBJ1-2, with 8 bases aligning to TRBD1. The length of the CDR3 is 18 residues. Germline V gene lookup returns CDR1 SGHVS and CDR2 FQNEAQ. The trim removed 5 bases at V and 4 bases at J, leaving 18 bases unmatched. The CDR3 nucleotides read TGTGCCAGCAGCCCAAACCTGGGGGGACAGGCTAAACTCTATGGCTACACCTTC. Protein sequence: CASSPNLGGQAKLYGYTF.

This clone has a single count. V usage is TRBV2 and J usage is TRBJ2-7, with 9 bases matching TRBD1. V lost 3 bases to trimming and J lost 4 bases; unmatched junction nucleotides: 7. This CDR3 is 15 amino acids long. Germline loops: CDR1 SNHLY, CDR2 FYNNEI. CDR3 in amino acids: CASSDLQGAVYEQYF. As DNA, the CDR3 is TGTGCCAGCAGTGACCTACAGGGGGCGGTATACGAGCAGTACTTC.

This clone was seen once. V usage is TRBV14 and J usage is TRBJ2-2; 10 bases line up with TRBD2. V was pared by 2 bases and J by 5 bases, with 2 bases of the junction left unmatched. Germline CDR1 reads SGHDN; CDR2 reads FVKESK. The length of the CDR3 is 15 residues. CDR3 residues: CASSQLAGVTGELFF. The CDR3 coding sequence is TGTGCCAGCAGCCAACTAGCGGGGGTTACCGGGGAGCTGTTTTTT.

The V gene is TRBV30, the J gene TRBJ2-2, with 9 bases that match TRBD2. This CDR3 is built from 17 residues. CDR1 and CDR2 from the germline V gene are GTSNPN and SVGIG (reference sequence). After removal of 0 bases from V and 4 bases from J, the junction contained 9 bases not matched to a gene. This CDR3 is CAWSVKAGGLGTGELFF. The CDR3 DNA reads TGTGCCTGGAGTGTTAAGGCGGGGGGGCTAGGCACCGGGGAGCTGTTTTTT.

The rearrangement joins TRBV5-1 to TRBJ1-1, with no clear D. The germline V gene encodes CDR1 SGHRS and CDR2 YFSETQ. The CDR3 is made up of 16 amino acids. The V end lost 2 bases, the J end lost 5 bases, and 19 bases lay between the germline ends. Here the CDR3 reads CASSLLEFQDGTEAFF. The CDR3 DNA is TGCGCCAGCAGCTTACTGGAGTTTCAAGACGGGACTGAAGCTTTCTTT.

The chain recombines TRBV7-2 with TRBJ2-7; 8 bases align to TRBD2. The germline V gene has CDR1 SGHTA and CDR2 FQGNSA. CDR3 length: 14 amino acids. The junction had 6 bases not matched to a gene; V was cut back by 1 base and J by 7 bases. The CDR3 spells CASSLGSGSQEQYF. DNA of the CDR3: TGTGCCAGCAGCTTAGGAAGCGGGAGCCAGGAGCAGTACTTC.

V is TRBV29-1 and J is TRBJ1-2; D is perhaps TRBD1 (6 bases). The CDR3 sequence is 13 residues long. The V gene's germline CDR1 is SQVTM and CDR2 ANQGSEA. V lost 7 bases, J lost 5 bases, and 17 bases lay in between. In DNA, the CDR3 is TGCAGCGGGAAACAGGGTGGGTCGTATGGCTACACCTTC. Protein product: CSGKQGGSYGYTF.

The chain recombines TRBV19 with TRBJ2-7, with a weak D call TRBD2 (5 bases). V lost 9 bases, J lost 0 bases, and 15 bases lay in between. This CDR3 comprises 14 residues. Germline values: CDR1 LNHDA, CDR2 SQIVND (reference sequence). Here the CDR3 DNA reads TGTGCCAGCCGCTCGGGGAGCGGCTCCTACGAGCAGTACTTC. Amino acids: CASRSGSGSYEQYF.

The chain recombines TRBV5-1 with TRBJ1-2; TRBD1 aligns across 8 bases. The CDR3 covers 15 residues. Germline V lookup: CDR1 SGHRS, CDR2 YFSETQ. V lost 2 bases to trimming and J lost 5 bases; unmatched junction nucleotides: 8. The CDR3 reads CASSFGHQGAYGYTF. Here the CDR3 DNA reads TGCGCCAGCAGCTTCGGGCACCAGGGGGCTTATGGCTACACCTTC.

The chain carries TRBV29-1 and TRBJ1-2; 8 positions match TRBD1. Trimming at V came to 1 base and at J to 13 bases, leaving 5 bases not matched to a gene. CDR1 SQVTM and CDR2 ANQGSEA come from the germline V gene. The CDR3 sequence is 11 residues long. CDR3 region: CSVEGQGAITF. In DNA form, the CDR3 reads TGCAGCGTTGAAGGCCAGGGGGCAATCACCTTC.

CDR3 in amino acids: CASSYHGYTF. CDR3 sequence (DNA): TGCGCCAGCAGTTATCATGGCTACACCTTC. The chain has TRBV10-1 and TRBJ1-2; D unclear. Germline CDR1 WNHNN, CDR2 SYGVQD (reference sequence). V was shortened by 5 bases and J by 6 bases, with 4 bases between the two germline ends. The CDR3 contains 10 residues.

The chain couples TRBV6-5 to TRBJ1-2; 8 bases map to TRBD1. Germline values: CDR1 MNHEY, CDR2 SVGAGI. The CDR3 spans 15 residues. Unmatched junction bases numbered 13, after V lost 5 bases and J lost 8 bases. CDR3 protein: CASSTPTGEGDGYTF. CDR3 nucleotide sequence: TGTGCCAGCAGTACTCCGACAGGGGAGGGAGACGGCTACACCTTC.

Comments on this clone: Other DNA sequences in this sample translate to the same CDR3. The gene calls are TRBV10-3 and TRBJ1-1; D uncertain. The germline V gene has CDR1 ENHRY and CDR2 SYGVKD. This CDR3 comprises 14 residues. V was shortened by 3 bases and J by 1 base, with 9 bases between the two germline ends. CDR3 bases: TGTGCCATCAGTGACGGACTTGGGAACACTGAAGCTTTCTTT. It codes for CAISDGLGNTEAFF.

The V and J genes are TRBV27 and TRBJ2-5; D ambiguous. This CDR3 has 13 amino acids. V dropped 6 bases and J dropped 5 bases, with 13 bases sitting between them. Germline assignment: CDR1 MNHEY and CDR2 SMNVEV (reference sequence). The CDR3: CASSRGLQETQYF. As DNA, the CDR3 is TGTGCCAGCAGCCGTGGTTTGCAGGAGACCCAGTACTTC.

The V gene is TRBV30, the J gene TRBJ2-2, with D tentatively TRBD2 (5 bases). Germline V CDR1 and CDR2: GTSNPN, SVGIG (reference sequence). V was trimmed by 0 bases and J by 8 bases, leaving 22 bases between them. This CDR3 has 17 amino acids. The CDR3 spells CAWSVNWLRVRTGELFF. CDR3 sequence (DNA): TGTGCCTGGAGTGTAAATTGGTTGAGGGTGAGGACTGGGGAGCTGTTTTTT.

This clone has more than one count but fewer than ten. V is TRBV2 and J is TRBJ1-5, with D possibly TRBD1 on 5 matching bases. In germline, CDR1 is SNHLY, CDR2 FYNNEI. The V end was cut by 5 bases, the J end by 3 bases, with 11 bases between. This CDR3 is 14 amino acids long. The CDR3 protein is CASSSGDFNQPQHF. CDR3 DNA: TGTGCCAGCAGTTCCGGGGACTTCAATCAGCCCCAGCATTTT.